This T cell receptor (beta chain) comes out of a study of CD8 T cells in Susac syndrome. The V gene's germline CDR1 is KGHSH and CDR2 LQKENI. The junction had 5 bases not matched to a gene; V was cut back by 3 bases and J by 0 bases. CDR3 size: 16 residues. Reverse transcription of about 0.45 to 1 ug RNA was carried out with random hexamers. From the immunoSEQ multiplex PCR reads, TCRdb called clonotypes with MiXCR, one entry per CDR3 protein. This table holds some 150,000 distinct CDR3 sequences, around 95% found once. TCR beta was sequenced from blood CD8+ and CD4+ T cells. The rearrangement joins TRBV18 to TRBJ1-1; 9 nucleotides align to TRBD1. Material for sequencing was CD4+ T cells from PBMCs. The receptor's source is a human donor with Susac syndrome. Here the CDR3 DNA reads TGTGCCAGCTCACCCAGACAGGGGGAATTGAACACTGAAGCTTTCTTT. This encodes CASSPRQGELNTEAFF.